The sequence of this T cell receptor beta chain was determined in a study of shared clonotypes between healthy human individuals. Study-level findings and limits: Collection of samples was limited to blood; tissue repertoires likely differ.

Clones were read by immunoSEQ multiplex PCR, and TCRdb kept only the in-frame ones, dropping some. Of fewer than 600,000 clones listed, 70% to 80% are singletons. About this clone: Its antigen remains unknown.

The CDR3 totals 15 residues. CDR1 is MGHDK, CDR2 SYGVNS, per germline. Trimming left V 2 bases short and J 4 bases short, with 14 bases between. The sequence derives from a woman aged 40 to 50 in good health. Some clones in this sample may be carry-over from other donors' samples. The V call is TRBV25-1, the J call TRBJ2-5; D gene uncertain. Sequenced input: PBMCs. This CDR3 reads CASSERKHPGETQYF. Written as DNA, the CDR3 is TGTGCCAGCAGTGAACGAAAACACCCGGGAGAGACCCAGTACTTC.